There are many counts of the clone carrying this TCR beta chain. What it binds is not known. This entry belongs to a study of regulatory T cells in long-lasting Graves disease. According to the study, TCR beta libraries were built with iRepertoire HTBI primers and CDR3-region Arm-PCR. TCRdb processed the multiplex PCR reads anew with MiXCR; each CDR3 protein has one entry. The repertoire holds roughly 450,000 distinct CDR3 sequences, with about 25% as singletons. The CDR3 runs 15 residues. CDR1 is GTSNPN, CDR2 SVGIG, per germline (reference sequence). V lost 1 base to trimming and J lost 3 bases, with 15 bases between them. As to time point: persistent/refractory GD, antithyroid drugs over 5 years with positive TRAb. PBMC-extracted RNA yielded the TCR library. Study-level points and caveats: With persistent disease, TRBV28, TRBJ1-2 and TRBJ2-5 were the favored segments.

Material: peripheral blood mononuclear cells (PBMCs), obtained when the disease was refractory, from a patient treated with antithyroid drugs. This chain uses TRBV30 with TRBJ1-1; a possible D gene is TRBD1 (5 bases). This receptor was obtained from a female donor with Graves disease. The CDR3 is CAWSASGLRDTEAFF. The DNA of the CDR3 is TGTGCCTGGAGTGCATCGGGACTCAGGGACACTGAAGCTTTCTTT.